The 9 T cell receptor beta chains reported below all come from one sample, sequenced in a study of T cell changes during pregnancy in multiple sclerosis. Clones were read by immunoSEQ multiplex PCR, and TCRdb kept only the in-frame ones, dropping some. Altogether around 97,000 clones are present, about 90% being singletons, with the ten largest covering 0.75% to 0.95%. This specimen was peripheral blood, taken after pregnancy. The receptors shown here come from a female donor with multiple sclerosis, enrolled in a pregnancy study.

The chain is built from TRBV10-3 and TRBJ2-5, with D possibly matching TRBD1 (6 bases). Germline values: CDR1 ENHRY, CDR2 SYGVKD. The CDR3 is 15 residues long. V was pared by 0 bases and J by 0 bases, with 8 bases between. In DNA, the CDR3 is TGTGCCATCAGTGAGTCTGGGACAAACCAAGAGACCCAGTACTTC. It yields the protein CAISESGTNQETQYF.

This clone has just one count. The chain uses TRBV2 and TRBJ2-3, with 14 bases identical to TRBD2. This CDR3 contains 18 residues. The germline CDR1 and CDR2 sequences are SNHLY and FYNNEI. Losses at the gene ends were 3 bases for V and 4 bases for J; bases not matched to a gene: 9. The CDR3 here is CASSDGLAGGWGADTQYF. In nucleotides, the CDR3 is TGTGCCAGCAGTGACGGACTAGCGGGAGGATGGGGCGCAGATACGCAGTATTTT. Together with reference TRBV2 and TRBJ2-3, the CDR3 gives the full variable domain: EPEVTQTPSHQVTQMGQEVILRCVPISNHLYFYWYRQILGQKVEFLVSFYNNEISEKSEIFDDQFSVERPDGSNFTLKIRSTKLEDSAMYFCASSDGLAGGWGADTQYFGPGTRLTVL.

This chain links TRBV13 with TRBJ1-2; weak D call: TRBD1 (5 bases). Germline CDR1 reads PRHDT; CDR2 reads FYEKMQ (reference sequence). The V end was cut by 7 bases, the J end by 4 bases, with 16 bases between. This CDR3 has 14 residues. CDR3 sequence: CASTPGGEGYGYTF. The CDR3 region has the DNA TGTGCCAGCACTCCCGGGGGGGAAGGCTATGGCTACACCTTC.

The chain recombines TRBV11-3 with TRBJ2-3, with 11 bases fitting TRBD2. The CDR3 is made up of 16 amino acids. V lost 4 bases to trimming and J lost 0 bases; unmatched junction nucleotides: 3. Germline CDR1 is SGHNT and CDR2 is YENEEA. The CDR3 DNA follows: TGTGCCAGCAGCTCCAGGACTAGCGGGAGCACAGATACGCAGTATTTT. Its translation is CASSSRTSGSTDTQYF.

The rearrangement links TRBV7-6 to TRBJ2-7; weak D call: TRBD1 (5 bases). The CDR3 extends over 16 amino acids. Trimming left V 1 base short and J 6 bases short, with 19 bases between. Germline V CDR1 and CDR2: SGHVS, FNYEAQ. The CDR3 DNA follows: TGTGCCAGCAGCTTAGAGACGGGCAGGGCGATGGGCGAGCAGTACTTC. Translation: CASSLETGRAMGEQYF.

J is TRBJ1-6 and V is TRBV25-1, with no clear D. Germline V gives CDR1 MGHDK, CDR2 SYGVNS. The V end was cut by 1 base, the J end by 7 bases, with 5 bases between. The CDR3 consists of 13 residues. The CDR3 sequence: CASSESQNSPLHF. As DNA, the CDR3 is TGTGCCAGCAGTGAATCCCAAAATTCACCCCTCCACTTT.

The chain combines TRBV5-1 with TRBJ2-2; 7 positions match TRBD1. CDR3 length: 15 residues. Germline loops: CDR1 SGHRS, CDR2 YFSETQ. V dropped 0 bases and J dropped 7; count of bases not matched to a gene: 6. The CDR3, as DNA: TGCGCCAGCAGCTTGGAAGGGGGCGTTGGCGGGGAGCTGTTTTTT. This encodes CASSLEGGVGGELFF. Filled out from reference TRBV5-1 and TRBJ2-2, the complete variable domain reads KAGVTQTPRYLIKTRGQQVTLSCSPISGHRSVSWYQQTPGQGLQFLFEYFSETQRNKGNFPGRFSGRQFSNSRSEMNVSTLELGDSALYLCASSLEGGVGGELFFGEGSRLTVL.

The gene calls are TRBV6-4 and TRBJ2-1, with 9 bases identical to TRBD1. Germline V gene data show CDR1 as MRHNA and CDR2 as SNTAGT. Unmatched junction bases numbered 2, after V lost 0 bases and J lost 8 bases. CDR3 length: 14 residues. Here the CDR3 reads CASSDSWTGDEQFF. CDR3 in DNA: TGTGCCAGCAGTGACTCTTGGACAGGGGATGAGCAGTTCTTC.

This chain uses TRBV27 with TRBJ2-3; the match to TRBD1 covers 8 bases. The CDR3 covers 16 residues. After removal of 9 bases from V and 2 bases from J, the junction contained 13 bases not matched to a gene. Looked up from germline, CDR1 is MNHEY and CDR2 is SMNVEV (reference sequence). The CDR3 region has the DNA TGTGCCAGTAAACCCGGACAGGGCCTCCTCACAGATACGCAGTATTTT. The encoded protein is CASKPGQGLLTDTQYF.